The rows below give T cell receptor beta chains drawn from one sample of a study of cytomegalovirus exposure and HLA in healthy donors. Libraries were prepared by immunoSEQ multiplex PCR; TCRdb keeps only in-frame clonotypes and omits some of them. Found here are hundreds of thousands of clones, approximately 90% of them singletons; the top ten hold about 2%. Source material: PBMCs. These receptors were taken from a woman under 30 in good health and CMV-seronegative. Each CDR3 is given with its conserved first and last residue. A D gene is named only where the DNA matches it firmly. A row's size may be missing; if present it is once, few, many or a size class.

J: TRBJ1-4
V: TRBV7-9
size: .
D: .
DNA: TGTGCCAGCAGCTTAGGAGGGTTTGGGGAAAAACTGTTTTTT
CDR3: CASSLGGFGEKLFF

J: TRBJ2-7
V: TRBV11-2
size: .
D: TRBD1
DNA: TGTGCCAGCAGCCATGGACAGGTGAGCTCCTACGAGCAGTACTTC
CDR3: CASSHGQVSSYEQYF

J: TRBJ2-7
V: TRBV7-6
size: .
D: .
DNA: TGTGCCAGCAGCTTAGCGGGGGACTCCTTCTACGAGCAGTACTTC
CDR3: CASSLAGDSFYEQYF

J: TRBJ2-5
V: TRBV5-8
size: once
D: TRBD2
DNA: TGTGCCAGCAGCACGGGACTAGCGGACCAAGAGACCCAGTACTTC
CDR3: CASSTGLADQETQYF

J: TRBJ1-2
V: TRBV19
size: .
D: .
DNA: TGTGCCAGACCCATAGGGGGGGCCATGGACTATGGCTACACCTTC
CDR3: CARPIGGAMDYGYTF

J: TRBJ1-1
V: TRBV9
size: once
D: .
DNA: TGTGCCAGCAGACGGGGTCTCATGAACACTGAAGCTTTCTTT
CDR3: CASRRGLMNTEAFF

J: TRBJ2-7
V: TRBV19
size: .
D: .
DNA: TGTGCCAGTAGTATACCCCACAGGCCCTACGAGCAGTACTTC
CDR3: CASSIPHRPYEQYF

J: TRBJ2-1
V: TRBV14
size: .
D: TRBD2
DNA: TGTGCCAGCAGCCAAGGTTCCTCGCTAGCGGGTACTAACAATGAGCAGTTCTTC
CDR3: CASSQGSSLAGTNNEQFF

J: TRBJ1-4
V: TRBV5-1
size: .
D: .
DNA: TGCGCCAGCAGCGCGGAAATAAGGGGGACTAATGAAAAACTGTTTTTT
CDR3: CASSAEIRGTNEKLFF

J: TRBJ2-7
V: TRBV27
size: .
D: .
DNA: TGTGCCAGCAGATATTTCTCCGAGCAGTACTTC
CDR3: CASRYFSEQYF

J: TRBJ2-5
V: TRBV18
size: .
D: .
DNA: TGTGCCAGCTCACCACGGGCAGGGAGGGAGACCCAGTACTTC
CDR3: CASSPRAGRETQYF

J: TRBJ2-7
V: TRBV9
size: .
D: .
DNA: TGTGCCAGCAGCGAAACTGCGGGACTCCTCGCCGAGCAGTACTTC
CDR3: CASSETAGLLAEQYF

J: TRBJ1-1
V: TRBV5-1
size: .
D: TRBD1
DNA: TGCGCCAGCAGCCCCCAGGGGGCAAACACTGAAGCTTTCTTT
CDR3: CASSPQGANTEAFF

J: TRBJ2-1
V: TRBV14
size: .
D: .
DNA: TGTGCCAGCCAGGCGAGGGACTCCTACAATGAGCAGTTCTTC
CDR3: CASQARDSYNEQFF

J: TRBJ1-1
V: TRBV27
size: .
D: .
DNA: TGTGCCAGCAGTTTATCGTGGCAGGTGAACACTGAAGCTTTCTTT
CDR3: CASSLSWQVNTEAFF

J: TRBJ1-2
V: TRBV7-2
size: .
D: TRBD1
DNA: TGTGCCAGCAGCGGTAGGGACAGGGAGTCAGGGGGGAGACGTCCCTACACCTTC
CDR3: CASSGRDRESGGRRPYTF

J: TRBJ1-1
V: TRBV6-6
size: .
D: TRBD1
DNA: TGTGCCAGCAGTTCTACAGGGGTCGCTTTCTTT
CDR3: CASSSTGVAFF

J: TRBJ1-2
V: TRBV5-6
size: .
D: TRBD1
DNA: TGTGCCAGCAGCTCCTCTCCGGGACAGCTCACTAACTATGGCTACACCTTC
CDR3: CASSSSPGQLTNYGYTF

J: TRBJ2-1
V: TRBV7-9
size: .
D: TRBD1
DNA: TGTGCCAGCAGCCCTCTTGCGCCGGGACAGGGGAGGAATGAGCAGTTCTTC
CDR3: CASSPLAPGQGRNEQFF

J: TRBJ1-1
V: TRBV29-1
size: .
D: TRBD1
DNA: TGCAGCGTTATGACAGGGGGCGTGACTGAAGCTTTCTTT
CDR3: CSVMTGGVTEAFF

J: TRBJ2-2
V: TRBV5-1
size: .
D: TRBD1
DNA: TGCGCCAGCAGCCTATGGACAGGGGACACCGGGGAGCTGTTTTTT
CDR3: CASSLWTGDTGELFF

J: TRBJ2-7
V: TRBV7-9
size: .
D: .
DNA: TGTTCCAGCAGCTTAATGCACAGGTCGTACGAGCAGTACTTC
CDR3: CSSSLMHRSYEQYF

J: TRBJ2-7
V: TRBV5-6
size: .
D: TRBD1
DNA: TGTGCCAGCAGCTTGATGGGACAGTACTACGAGCAGTACTTC
CDR3: CASSLMGQYYEQYF

J: TRBJ1-1
V: TRBV5-4
size: once
D: .
DNA: TGTGCCAGCAGCTTAGGGGCGAACACTGAAGCTTTCTTT
CDR3: CASSLGANTEAFF

J: TRBJ1-2
V: TRBV13
size: .
D: .
DNA: TGTGCCAGCAGCTTAGGGACAGACAACTATGGCTACACCTTC
CDR3: CASSLGTDNYGYTF

J: TRBJ2-2
V: TRBV7-6
size: .
D: .
DNA: TGTGCCAGCAGCTTATTGAGGGGGGGCCAAGCATTCACCGGGGAGCTGTTTTTT
CDR3: CASSLLRGGQAFTGELFF

J: TRBJ1-3
V: TRBV2
size: .
D: TRBD1
DNA: TGTGCCAGCCACCTCGACAGGGCAAACACCATATATTTT
CDR3: CASHLDRANTIYF

J: TRBJ2-1
V: TRBV7-2
size: .
D: TRBD2
DNA: TGTGCCAGCAGCTTAGAATCCCGCGGCGGGGGGTACAATGAGCAGTTCTTC
CDR3: CASSLESRGGGYNEQFF

J: TRBJ2-7
V: TRBV30
size: once
D: .
DNA: TGTGCCTGGAGGGGGCTAGTCTCCTACGAGCAGTACTTC
CDR3: CAWRGLVSYEQYF

J: TRBJ1-2
V: TRBV7-9
size: .
D: .
DNA: TGTGCCAGCAGCTTAGGTACAGGGCTTAGCTTTCATGGCTACACCTTC
CDR3: CASSLGTGLSFHGYTF

J: TRBJ2-1
V: TRBV18
size: .
D: .
DNA: TGTGCCAGCTCGGACACAACAGGGTACAATGAGCAGTTCTTC
CDR3: CASSDTTGYNEQFF

J: TRBJ2-2
V: TRBV6-1
size: few
D: TRBD1
DNA: TGTGCCAGCCGACCGGGACAGGGTTACATCGGGGAGCTGTTTTTT
CDR3: CASRPGQGYIGELFF

J: TRBJ1-6
V: TRBV19
size: .
D: .
DNA: TGTGCCAGTACCCTCTCACCGGGATTGGGGTCACCCCTCCACTTT
CDR3: CASTLSPGLGSPLHF